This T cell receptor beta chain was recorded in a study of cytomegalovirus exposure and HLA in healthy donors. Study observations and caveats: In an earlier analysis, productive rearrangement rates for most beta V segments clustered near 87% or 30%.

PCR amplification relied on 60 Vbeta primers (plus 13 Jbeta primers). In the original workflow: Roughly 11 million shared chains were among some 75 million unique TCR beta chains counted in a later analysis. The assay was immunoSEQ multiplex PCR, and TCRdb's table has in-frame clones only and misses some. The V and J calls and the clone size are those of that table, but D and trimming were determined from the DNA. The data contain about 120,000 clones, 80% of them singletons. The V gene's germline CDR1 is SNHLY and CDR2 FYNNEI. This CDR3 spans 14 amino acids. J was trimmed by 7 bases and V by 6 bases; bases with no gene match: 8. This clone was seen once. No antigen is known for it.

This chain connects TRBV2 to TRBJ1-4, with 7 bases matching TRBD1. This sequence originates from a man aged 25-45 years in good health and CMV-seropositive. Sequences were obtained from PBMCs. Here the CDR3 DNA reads TGTGCCAGCAGAGATACAGGGGACGGTGAAAAACTGTTTTTT. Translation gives CASRDTGDGEKLFF.